The clone carrying this T cell receptor (beta chain) was detected only once. This CDR3 has 15 residues. Germline V CDR1 and CDR2: SGHTA, FQGNSA. The V end was cut by 3 bases, the J end by 5 bases, with 16 bases between. Participants had their cohort set by participant-reported clinical history. The source of the sample is a study of blood T cell repertoires in COVID-19. Background on the study: The study drew acute and convalescent COVID-19 samples from the United States, Italy and Spain.

The data were produced by immunoSEQ multiplex PCR, yet TCRdb's version contains in-frame clones alone and is incomplete. The sample includes roughly 430,000 clones, over 75% seen only once; the top ten take 2% to 2.5%. Sequencing was performed on PBMCs or T cells enriched from blood (not recorded which). V is TRBV7-2 and J is TRBJ1-1; D is undetermined. The receptor's source is a woman aged 40 to 50 with acute COVID-19. The CDR3 nucleotides are TGTGCCAGCAGCTTTGGGTACGGTATCGGGACTGAAGCTTTCTTT. As protein: CASSFGYGIGTEAFF.